These 26 T cell receptor beta chains were all obtained from the same sample, sequenced in a study of T cell changes during pregnancy in multiple sclerosis. Data came from immunoSEQ multiplex PCR; TCRdb stores just in-frame clones and leaves some out. The data hold tens of thousands of clones, with under 95% observed a single time. The sequencing here drew on CD4+ T cells from peripheral blood mononuclear cells, taken in the second trimester of pregnancy. Source of these receptors: a female donor with multiple sclerosis, enrolled in a pregnancy study.

J is TRBJ2-7 and V is TRBV5-1, with TRBD2 matching 7 bases. V shed 4 bases, J shed 4 bases, and the junction held 11 bases outside the gene matches. The CDR3 is 15 residues long. The germline gives CDR1 SGHRS, CDR2 YFSETQ. CDR3 nucleotides: TGCGCCAGCAGCCCGGGCGGTCTAGCGGCATACGAGCAGTACTTC. This sequence encodes CASSPGGLAAYEQYF.

CDR3: CASSILGQGPQETQYF. Written as DNA, the CDR3 is TGTGCCAGTAGTATCTTAGGACAGGGGCCGCAAGAGACCCAGTACTTC. V gene TRBV19 combines with J gene TRBJ2-5; 9 bases map to TRBD1. V shed 3 bases and J 2 bases; nucleotides not matched to a gene: 7. CDR1 and CDR2 from the germline V gene are LNHDA and SQIVND (reference sequence). The CDR3 runs 16 residues.

The rearrangement links TRBV5-4 to TRBJ2-7, with 11 nucleotides matching TRBD2. Trimming at V came to 4 bases and at J to 0 bases, leaving 3 bases not matched to a gene. Germline values: CDR1 SGHNT, CDR2 YYREEE (reference sequence). This CDR3 contains 15 residues. The chain's CDR3 is CASSSGLAGSYEQYF. For the CDR3, the DNA is TGTGCCAGCAGCAGTGGACTAGCGGGCTCCTACGAGCAGTACTTC.

The chain employs TRBV6-5 and TRBJ2-1; possible D gene TRBD2, 6 bases. V lost 5 bases and J 7 bases, leaving 12 bases between the germline ends. This CDR3 spans 13 amino acids. The V gene's germline CDR1 is MNHEY and CDR2 SVGAGI. The CDR3 bases are TGTGCCAGCAGTACCCTCAGCGGGAATGAGCAGTTCTTC. Translated, it gives CASSTLSGNEQFF.

This rearrangement joins TRBV5-1 to TRBJ1-1; the D gene is possibly TRBD1 (5 bases). This CDR3 comprises 15 residues. V dropped 0 bases and J dropped 2 bases, with 11 bases sitting between them. Germline values: CDR1 SGHRS, CDR2 YFSETQ. CDR3 protein: CASSLEWQGNTEAFF. The CDR3 coding sequence is TGCGCCAGCAGCTTGGAATGGCAGGGCAACACTGAAGCTTTCTTT. Combining the CDR3 with reference TRBV5-1 and TRBJ1-1 gives the whole variable domain KAGVTQTPRYLIKTRGQQVTLSCSPISGHRSVSWYQQTPGQGLQFLFEYFSETQRNKGNFPGRFSGRQFSNSRSEMNVSTLELGDSALYLCASSLEWQGNTEAFFGQGTRLTVV.

V usage is TRBV25-1 and J usage is TRBJ2-6; D is uncertain. This CDR3 region has 13 residues. V lost 6 bases to trimming and J lost 4 bases, with 7 bases between them. Germline assignment: CDR1 MGHDK and CDR2 SYGVNS. CDR3 sequence: CASRYPGANVLTF. The CDR3 DNA sequence: TGTGCCAGCAGATATCCCGGGGCCAACGTCCTGACTTTC.

This chain connects TRBV14 to TRBJ2-2; 11 bases are shared with TRBD2. In germline, CDR1 is SGHDN, CDR2 FVKESK. V was pared by 4 bases and J by 6 bases, with 4 bases of the junction left unmatched. The length of the CDR3 is 15 residues. DNA for the CDR3: TGTGCCAGCAGCCTAGCGGGAGGGCCCGCCGGGGAGCTGTTTTTT. Protein sequence: CASSLAGGPAGELFF. The variable domain in full, with the rest retrieved from reference TRBV14 and TRBJ2-2, is EAGVTQFPSHSVIEKGQTVTLRCDPISGHDNLYWYRRVMGKEIKFLLHFVKESKQDESGMPNNRFLAERTGGTYSTLKVQPAELEDSGVYFCASSLAGGPAGELFFGEGSRLTVL.

The rearrangement joins TRBV4-1 to TRBJ2-7; no clear D gene. V was clipped by 0 bases and J by 4 bases, with 10 bases between them. CDR1 MGHRA and CDR2 YSYEKL come from the germline V gene. This CDR3 has 14 residues. The DNA for the CDR3 is TGCGCCAGCAGCCAAGATCGTCGCGCGTACGAGCAGTACTTC. The encoded protein is CASSQDRRAYEQYF.

J is TRBJ1-2 and V is TRBV27; 8 nucleotides agree with TRBD1. CDR1 and CDR2 from the germline V gene are MNHEY and SMNVEV (reference sequence). V shed 5 bases, J shed 8 bases, and the junction held 10 bases outside the gene matches. The CDR3 is made up of 14 amino acids. The CDR3 DNA reads TGTGCCAGCAGTCCTTTGGACAGGGCAGAGGGCTACACCTTC. Translated: CASSPLDRAEGYTF.

The chain combines TRBV19 with TRBJ2-1; TRBD1 matches at 12 bases. V lost 8 bases, J lost 12 bases, and 8 bases stayed unmatched. The CDR3 has 13 amino acids. The germline V gene encodes CDR1 LNHDA and CDR2 SQIVND (reference sequence). The chain's CDR3 is CASRDRGRSGQFF. CDR3 nucleotide sequence: TGTGCCAGTCGGGACAGGGGGCGTTCCGGGCAGTTCTTC.

The V gene is TRBV19, the J gene TRBJ2-1; 7 positions match TRBD1. CDR3 length: 14 amino acids. J gave up 6 bases and V 4 bases, and 6 bases lay outside the gene matches. Germline values: CDR1 LNHDA, CDR2 SQIVND (reference sequence). The CDR3, as DNA: TGTGCCAGTAGTAGCTGGGGACAGTTCAATGAGCAGTTCTTC. This sequence encodes CASSSWGQFNEQFF.

The V call is TRBV6-4, the J call TRBJ2-2; 11 nucleotides agree with TRBD1. The CDR3 sequence is 15 residues long. The germline CDR1 and CDR2 sequences are MRHNA and SNTAGT. V was pared by 0 bases and J by 6 bases, with 0 bases of the junction left unmatched. Here the CDR3 reads CASSDSDRGPGELFF. CDR3 sequence (DNA): TGTGCCAGCAGTGACTCGGACAGGGGGCCCGGGGAGCTGTTTTTT.

A few counts support this clone. The chain employs TRBV7-9 and TRBJ2-5, with a tentative D call TRBD2 (6 bases). V was trimmed by 1 base and J by 5 bases, leaving 26 bases between them. Germline V gene data show CDR1 as SEHNR and CDR2 as FQNEAQ (reference sequence). The CDR3 covers 19 residues. This CDR3 reads CASSLGRAGSGPRRETQYF. The CDR3 DNA reads as TGTGCCAGCAGCTTAGGGAGGGCAGGGTCAGGCCCCCGAAGGGAGACCCAGTACTTC.

V gene TRBV30 combines with J gene TRBJ1-5; the D is unclear. There are 14 residues in the CDR3. V was clipped by 1 base and J by 6 bases, with 13 bases between them. Germline loops: CDR1 GTSNPN, CDR2 SVGIG (reference sequence). The DNA for the CDR3 is TGTGCCTGGAGTGGTACAAGTCTTGGTCAGCCCCAGCATTTT. Amino acids: CAWSGTSLGQPQHF. The variable domain in full, with the rest retrieved from reference TRBV30 and TRBJ1-5, is SQTIHQWPATLVQPVGSPLSLECTVEGTSNPNLYWYRQAAGRGLQLLFYSVGIGQISSEVPQNLSASRPQDRQFILSSKKLLLSDSGFYLCAWSGTSLGQPQHFGDGTRLSIL.

The chain recombines TRBV5-5 with TRBJ1-2; 8 bases align to TRBD1. Germline trimming cut 0 bases from V and 7 bases from J; bases unmatched to any gene: 8. CDR1 and CDR2 (germline): SGHKS, YYEKEE (reference sequence). This CDR3 is built from 15 residues. In DNA, the CDR3 is TGTGCCAGCAGCTTGGGTCCCCAGGGGGCCGGTGGCTACACCTTC. Its translation is CASSLGPQGAGGYTF.

The chain carries TRBV2 and TRBJ2-1; 7 bases are shared with TRBD2. This CDR3 is 18 amino acids long. Trimming at V came to 8 bases and at J to 4 bases, leaving 20 bases not matched to a gene. The germline V gene has CDR1 SNHLY and CDR2 FYNNEI. The CDR3 nucleotides read TGTGCCAGCCTGGGGGGGGACCCCTTTCAGGACCCGTACAATGAGCAGTTCTTC. Translation: CASLGGDPFQDPYNEQFF.

This chain uses TRBV2 with TRBJ1-2, with 7 bases lining up with TRBD1. CDR1 SNHLY and CDR2 FYNNEI come from the germline V gene. V shed 7 bases, J shed 1 base, and the junction held 12 bases outside the gene matches. The CDR3 covers 16 residues. The CDR3 DNA sequence: TGTGCCAGCACCCGGACTCGGACAGGCCTTAACTATGGCTACACCTTC. Its translation is CASTRTRTGLNYGYTF.

As regards this clone: The same CDR3 can be traced to other DNA sequences in this sample. The genes are TRBV4-2 and TRBJ1-5; D gene ambiguous. Deletions cut 0 bases from V and 6 bases from J, with 6 bases between. The CDR3 has 13 residues. Germline CDR1 is LGHNA and CDR2 is YNFKEQ. The CDR3 spells CASSQERSQPQHF. The CDR3 nucleotides are TGTGCCAGCAGCCAAGAGCGTAGTCAGCCCCAGCATTTT.

This chain uses TRBV7-7 with TRBJ2-1; D perhaps matches TRBD1 (6 bases). The V end lost 2 bases, the J end lost 8 bases, and 10 bases lay between the germline ends. Germline V gene sequence: CDR1 SSHAT, CDR2 FNYEAQ (reference sequence). This CDR3 is built from 13 residues. DNA of the CDR3: TGTGCCAGCAGCTTAAACAGGGACGATGAGCAGTTCTTC. Amino acids: CASSLNRDDEQFF.

This clone was recorded only once. A read error may produce the germline difference seen at one junction end. The chain couples TRBV6-1 to TRBJ1-1; D ambiguous. The germline CDR1 and CDR2 sequences are MNHNS and SASEGT. CDR3 length equals 15 residues. DNA for the CDR3: TGTGCCAGCAGAGAAATTGCCCTATTGAACGCTGAAGCTTTCTTT. Its protein product is CASREIALLNAEAFF.

The chain links TRBV4-1 to TRBJ2-2; 8 bases fit TRBD1. This CDR3 region has 15 residues. Germline-derived CDR1 and CDR2 are MGHRA and YSYEKL. V lost 4 bases to trimming and J lost 3 bases; unmatched junction nucleotides: 4. The CDR3 protein is CASSPQGADTGELFF. The CDR3 bases are TGCGCCAGCAGCCCCCAGGGGGCGGACACCGGGGAGCTGTTTTTT.

The CDR3 DNA reads as TGTGCCAGCCAGCAGGGGGCGCGGACTGAGACCCAGTACTTC. It yields the protein CASQQGARTETQYF. This rearrangement joins TRBV6-1 to TRBJ2-5, with TRBD1 identical over 8 bases. This CDR3 comprises 14 residues. In germline, CDR1 is MNHNS, CDR2 SASEGT. Trimming removed 8 bases from V and 5 bases from J; junction bases left unmatched: 10.

The J gene is TRBJ1-1, the V gene TRBV5-1, with 8 nucleotides matching TRBD1. The CDR3 has 15 residues. Looked up from germline, CDR1 is SGHRS and CDR2 is YFSETQ. V lost 4 bases and J lost 1; bases outside the gene matches: 6. CDR3 bases: TGCGCCAGCAGCGCACAACAGGGGGGGAACACTGAAGCTTTCTTT. It codes for CASSAQQGGNTEAFF.

The V call is TRBV5-1, the J call TRBJ2-3; D gene uncertain. CDR3 length: 11 residues. Looked up from germline, CDR1 is SGHRS and CDR2 is YFSETQ. Trimming cost V 3 bases and J 5 bases, with 4 bases left between them. The CDR3, as DNA: TGCGCCAGCAGCTCCCTAGATACGCAGTATTTT. Encoded protein: CASSSLDTQYF. Complete variable domain (other parts from reference TRBV5-1 and TRBJ2-3): KAGVTQTPRYLIKTRGQQVTLSCSPISGHRSVSWYQQTPGQGLQFLFEYFSETQRNKGNFPGRFSGRQFSNSRSEMNVSTLELGDSALYLCASSSLDTQYFGPGTRLTVL.

This clone was counted once. This chain uses TRBV28 with TRBJ1-5; 8 bases agree with TRBD1. CDR3 length: 16 residues. Germline V gene data show CDR1 as MDHEN and CDR2 as SYDVKM. V gave up 6 bases and J gave up 7 bases; unmatched junction bases: 14. The CDR3 DNA is TGTGCCAGCAGCTTCGGGAGGAGGACAGGGCACCAGCCCCAGCATTTT. Translating it yields CASSFGRRTGHQPQHF.

The chain links TRBV6-1 to TRBJ2-7, with TRBD1 identical over 7 bases. J lost 0 bases, V lost 6 bases, and 5 bases had no gene match. This CDR3 has 14 residues. Germline lookup yields CDR1 MNHNS and CDR2 SASEGT. CDR3 DNA sequence: TGTGCCAGCAGACCCAGGGGGAGCTCCTACGAGCAGTACTTC. It specifies CASRPRGSSYEQYF.